This T cell receptor (beta chain) emerged from a study of blood T cell repertoires in COVID-19. At the level of the study: From T cells, B-cell-depleted T cells, or PBMCs came the material, which was cDNA or gDNA.

The CDR3 has 16 amino acids. The V and J ends lost 4 bases and 0 bases, in that order; junction bases with no gene match: 9. From germline, CDR1 is MNHNS and CDR2 SASEGT. Libraries were prepared by immunoSEQ multiplex PCR; TCRdb keeps only in-frame clonotypes and omits some of them. The repertoire holds roughly 150,000 clones, with 75% to 90% as singletons. Sequenced material: peripheral blood. The source is a woman between 35 and 50 years old with acute or convalescent COVID-19. V and J are TRBV6-1 and TRBJ2-7, with TRBD1 matching 7 bases. CDR3 bases: TGTGCCAGCAGTGTAGTAGACAGGGATCCCTCCTACGAGCAGTACTTC. It translates to CASSVVDRDPSYEQYF.